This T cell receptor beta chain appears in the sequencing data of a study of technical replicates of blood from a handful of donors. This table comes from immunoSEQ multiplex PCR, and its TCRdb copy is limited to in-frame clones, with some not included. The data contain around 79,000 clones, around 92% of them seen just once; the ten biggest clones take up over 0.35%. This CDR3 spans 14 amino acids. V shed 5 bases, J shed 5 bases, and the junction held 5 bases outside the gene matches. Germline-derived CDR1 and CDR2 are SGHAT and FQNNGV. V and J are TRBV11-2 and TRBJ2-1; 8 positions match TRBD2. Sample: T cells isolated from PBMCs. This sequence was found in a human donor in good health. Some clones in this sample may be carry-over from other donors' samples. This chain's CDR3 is CASSLGLANNEQFF. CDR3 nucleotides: TGTGCCAGCAGCCTCGGACTAGCCAACAATGAGCAGTTCTTC. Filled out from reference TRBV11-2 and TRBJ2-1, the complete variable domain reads EAGVAQSPRYKIIEKRQSVAFWCNPISGHATLYWYQQILGQGPKLLIQFQNNGVVDDSQLPKDRFSAERLKGVDSTLKIQPAKLEDSAVYLCASSLGLANNEQFFGPGTRLTVL.